This T cell receptor beta chain emerged from a study of cytomegalovirus exposure and HLA in healthy donors. Whole-study results and caveats: TCR beta sequences reportedly predicted most subjects' HLA-A and HLA-B alleles accurately. Both high specificity and high sensitivity reportedly marked the classifier's diagnosis of cytomegalovirus status.

Amplification used 60 Vbeta primers and 13 Jbeta primers. Per the study methods: An analysis that came later counted roughly 87 million unique TCR beta chains, 9 million to 12 million shared. The data were produced by immunoSEQ multiplex PCR, yet TCRdb's version contains in-frame clones alone and is incomplete. The V and J calls and the clone size are those of that table, but D and trimming were determined from the DNA. This table holds about 170,000 clones, roughly 81% found once. About this clone: Its matching antigen is unknown.

Sequenced: PBMCs. The sequence was obtained from a girl aged 5-17 years in good health and CMV-seropositive.

The CDR3 loop is CASSVQENTEAFF. The CDR3 DNA reads as TGCGCCAGCAGTGTACAGGAGAACACTGAAGCTTTCTTT. V is TRBV10-1 and J is TRBJ1-1; D may be TRBD1 (5 bases). The V end lost 4 bases, the J end lost 1 base, and 7 bases lay between the germline ends. The germline V gene has CDR1 WNHNN and CDR2 SYGVQD (reference sequence). The CDR3 covers 13 residues.